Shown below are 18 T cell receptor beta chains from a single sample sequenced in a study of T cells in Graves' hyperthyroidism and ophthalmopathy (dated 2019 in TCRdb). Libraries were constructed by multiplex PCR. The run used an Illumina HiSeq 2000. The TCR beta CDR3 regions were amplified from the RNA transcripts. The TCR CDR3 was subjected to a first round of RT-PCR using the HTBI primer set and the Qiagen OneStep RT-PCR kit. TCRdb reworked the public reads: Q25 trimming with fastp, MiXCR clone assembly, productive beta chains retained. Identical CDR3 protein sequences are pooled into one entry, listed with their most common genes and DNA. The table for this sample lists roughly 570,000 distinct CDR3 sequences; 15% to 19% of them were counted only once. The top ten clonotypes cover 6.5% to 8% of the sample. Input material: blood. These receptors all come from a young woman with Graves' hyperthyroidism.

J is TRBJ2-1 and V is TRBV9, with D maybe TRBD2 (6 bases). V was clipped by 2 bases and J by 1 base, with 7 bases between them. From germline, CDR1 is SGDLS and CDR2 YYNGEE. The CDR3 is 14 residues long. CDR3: CASSVTSSYNEQFF. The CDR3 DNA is TGTGCCAGCAGCGTGACTAGTTCCTACAATGAGCAGTTCTTC.

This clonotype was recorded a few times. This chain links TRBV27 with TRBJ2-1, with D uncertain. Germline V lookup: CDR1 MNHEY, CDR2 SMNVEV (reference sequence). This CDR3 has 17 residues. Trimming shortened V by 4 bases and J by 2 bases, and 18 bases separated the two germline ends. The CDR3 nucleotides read TGTGCCAGCAGTTCGATCACGTACTATAGGACCTACAATGAGCAGTTCTTC. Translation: CASSSITYYRTYNEQFF.

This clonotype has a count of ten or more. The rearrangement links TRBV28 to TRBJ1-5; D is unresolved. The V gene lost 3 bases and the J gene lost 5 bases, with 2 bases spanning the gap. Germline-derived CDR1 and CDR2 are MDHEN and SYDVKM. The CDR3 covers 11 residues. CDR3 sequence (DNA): TGTGCCAGCAGTTTTCATCAGCCCCAGCATTTT. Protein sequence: CASSFHQPQHF.

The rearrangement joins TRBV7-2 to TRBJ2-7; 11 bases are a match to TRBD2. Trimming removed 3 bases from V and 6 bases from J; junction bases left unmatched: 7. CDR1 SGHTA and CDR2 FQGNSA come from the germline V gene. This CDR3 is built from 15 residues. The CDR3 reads CASSFTSGSFSEQYF. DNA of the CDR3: TGTGCCAGCAGCTTCACTAGCGGGAGTTTCTCCGAGCAGTACTTC.

The CDR3 DNA sequence: TGTGCCAGCTCACCAGGGACAGGGGGCCAGTACGAGCAGTACTTC. Protein sequence: CASSPGTGGQYEQYF. V usage is TRBV18 and J usage is TRBJ2-7, with TRBD1 identical over 12 bases. The CDR3 runs to 15 residues. CDR1 and CDR2 (germline): KGHSH, LQKENI. With 2 bases clipped from V and 4 bases from J, the junction kept 3 bases outside the gene matches.

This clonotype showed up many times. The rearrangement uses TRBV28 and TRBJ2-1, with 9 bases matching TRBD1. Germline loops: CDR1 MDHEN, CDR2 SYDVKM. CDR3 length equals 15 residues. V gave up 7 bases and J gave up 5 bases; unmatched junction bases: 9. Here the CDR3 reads CASTWDREDHNEQFF. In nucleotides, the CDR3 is TGTGCCAGCACCTGGGACAGGGAGGACCACAATGAGCAGTTCTTC.

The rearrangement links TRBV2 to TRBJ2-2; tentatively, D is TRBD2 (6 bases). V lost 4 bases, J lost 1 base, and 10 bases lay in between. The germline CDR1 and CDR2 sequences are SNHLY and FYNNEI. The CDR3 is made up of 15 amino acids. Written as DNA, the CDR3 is TGTGCCAGCAGTGGGGCTAGCGAGAACACCGGGGAGCTGTTTTTT. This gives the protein CASSGASENTGELFF. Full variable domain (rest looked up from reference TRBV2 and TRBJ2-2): EPEVTQTPSHQVTQMGQEVILRCVPISNHLYFYWYRQILGQKVEFLVSFYNNEISEKSEIFDDQFSVERPDGSNFTLKIRSTKLEDSAMYFCASSGASENTGELFFGEGSRLTVL.

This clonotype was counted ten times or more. The CDR3 DNA follows: TGTGCCAGCAGGTTAGTGGGGACATCGAACACTGAAGCTTTCTTT. It translates to CASRLVGTSNTEAFF. The chain is built from TRBV27 and TRBJ1-1, with D perhaps TRBD1 (6 bases). Trimming left V 6 bases short and J 1 base short, with 15 bases between. Germline CDR1 reads MNHEY; CDR2 reads SMNVEV (reference sequence). The CDR3 has 15 amino acids.

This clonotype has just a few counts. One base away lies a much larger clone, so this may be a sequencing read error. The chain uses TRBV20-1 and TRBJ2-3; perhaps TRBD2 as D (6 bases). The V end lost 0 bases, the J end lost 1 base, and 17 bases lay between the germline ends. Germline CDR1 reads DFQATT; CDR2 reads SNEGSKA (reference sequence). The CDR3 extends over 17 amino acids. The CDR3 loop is CSARDREKGWGTDTQYF. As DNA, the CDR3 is TGCAGTGCTAGAGATCGGGAGAAGGGGTGGGGCACAGATACGCAGTATTTT.

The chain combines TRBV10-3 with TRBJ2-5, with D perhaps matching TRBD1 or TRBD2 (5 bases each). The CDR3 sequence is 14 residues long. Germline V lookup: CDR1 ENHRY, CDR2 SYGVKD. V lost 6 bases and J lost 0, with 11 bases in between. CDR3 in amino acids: CAIRPGRNQETQYF. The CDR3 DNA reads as TGTGCCATCAGACCGGGACGGAACCAAGAGACCCAGTACTTC.

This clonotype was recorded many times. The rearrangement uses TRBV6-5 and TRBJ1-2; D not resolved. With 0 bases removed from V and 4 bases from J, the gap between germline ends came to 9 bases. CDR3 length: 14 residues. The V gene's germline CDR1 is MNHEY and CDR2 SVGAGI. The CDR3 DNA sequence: TGTGCCAGCAGTTACTCGAGAGGAGGCTATGGCTACACCTTC. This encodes CASSYSRGGYGYTF.

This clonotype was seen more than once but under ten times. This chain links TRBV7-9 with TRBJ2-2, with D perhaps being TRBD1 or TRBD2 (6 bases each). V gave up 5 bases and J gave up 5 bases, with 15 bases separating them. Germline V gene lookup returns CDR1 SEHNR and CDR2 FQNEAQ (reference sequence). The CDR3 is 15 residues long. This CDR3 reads CASSPGGGRTGELFF. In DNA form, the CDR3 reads TGTGCCAGCAGCCCTGGAGGGGGAAGGACCGGGGAGCTGTTTTTT.

This chain's CDR3 is CASSPQAGFGTEAFF. CDR3 nucleotide sequence: TGTGCCAGCAGCCCCCAGGCCGGTTTCGGCACTGAAGCTTTCTTT. The chain links TRBV5-6 to TRBJ1-1; the D is unclear. Trimming took 4 bases from V and 4 from J, leaving 17 bases between them. Germline V lookup: CDR1 SGHDT, CDR2 YYEEEE. The CDR3 runs 15 residues.

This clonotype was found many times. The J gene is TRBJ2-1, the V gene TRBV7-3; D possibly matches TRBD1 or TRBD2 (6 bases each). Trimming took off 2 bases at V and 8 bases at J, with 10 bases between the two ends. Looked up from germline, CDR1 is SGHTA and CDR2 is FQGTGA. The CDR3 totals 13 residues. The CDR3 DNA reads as TGTGCCAGCAGCTTAGACAGGAGGGATGAGCAGTTCTTC. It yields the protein CASSLDRRDEQFF.

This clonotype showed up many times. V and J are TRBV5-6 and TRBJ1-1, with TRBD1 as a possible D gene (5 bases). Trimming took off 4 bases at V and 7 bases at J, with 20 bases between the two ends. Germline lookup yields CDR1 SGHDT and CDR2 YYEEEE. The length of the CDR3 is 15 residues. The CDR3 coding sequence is TGTGCCAGCAGCCATAAAGGGGCCGGGAGGCTTGAAGCTTTCTTT. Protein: CASSHKGAGRLEAFF.

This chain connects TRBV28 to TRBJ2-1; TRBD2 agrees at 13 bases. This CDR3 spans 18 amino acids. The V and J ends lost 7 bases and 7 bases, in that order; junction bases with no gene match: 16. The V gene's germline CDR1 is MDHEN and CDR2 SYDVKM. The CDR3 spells CASTPLQGGLAGRNEQFF. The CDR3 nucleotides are TGTGCCAGCACCCCATTACAGGGGGGACTAGCGGGAAGGAATGAGCAGTTCTTC.

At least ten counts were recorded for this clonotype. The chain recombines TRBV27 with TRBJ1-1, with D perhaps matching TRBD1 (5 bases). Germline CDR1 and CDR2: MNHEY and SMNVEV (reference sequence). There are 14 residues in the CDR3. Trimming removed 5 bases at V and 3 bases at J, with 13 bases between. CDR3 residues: CASSLPGRDTEAFF. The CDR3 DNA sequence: TGTGCCAGCAGTCTACCGGGGCGGGACACTGAAGCTTTCTTT.

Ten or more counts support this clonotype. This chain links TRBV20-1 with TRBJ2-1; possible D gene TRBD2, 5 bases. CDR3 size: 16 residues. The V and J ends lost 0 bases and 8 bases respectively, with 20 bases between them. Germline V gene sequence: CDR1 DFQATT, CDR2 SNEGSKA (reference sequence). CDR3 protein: CSARDPSFEIGDEQFF. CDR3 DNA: TGCAGTGCTAGAGATCCAAGCTTTGAAATCGGGGATGAGCAGTTCTTC.